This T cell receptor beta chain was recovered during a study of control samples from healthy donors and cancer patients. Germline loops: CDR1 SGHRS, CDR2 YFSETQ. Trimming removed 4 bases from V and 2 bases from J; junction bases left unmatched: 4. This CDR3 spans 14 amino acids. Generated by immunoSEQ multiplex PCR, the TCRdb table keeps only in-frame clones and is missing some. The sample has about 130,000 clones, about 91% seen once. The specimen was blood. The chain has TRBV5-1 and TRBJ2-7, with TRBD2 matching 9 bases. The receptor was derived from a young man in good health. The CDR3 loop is CASSIIAGAYEQYF. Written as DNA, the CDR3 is TGCGCCAGCAGCATAATAGCGGGGGCCTACGAGCAGTACTTC. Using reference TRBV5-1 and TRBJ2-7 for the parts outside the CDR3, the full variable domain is KAGVTQTPRYLIKTRGQQVTLSCSPISGHRSVSWYQQTPGQGLQFLFEYFSETQRNKGNFPGRFSGRQFSNSRSEMNVSTLELGDSALYLCASSIIAGAYEQYFGPGTRLTVT.